The 29 T cell receptor beta chains in this list originate from one sample, sequenced in a study of blood T cell repertoires in COVID-19. TCRdb's copy holds only in-frame clones and misses some; the assay was immunoSEQ multiplex PCR. The data hold about 250,000 clones, with about 82% observed a single time. Material for sequencing was peripheral blood. These receptors were obtained from a man between 45 and 60 years old with active or convalescent COVID-19.

V and J are TRBV7-9 and TRBJ1-2; tentative D call: TRBD1 (5 bases). Germline CDR1 reads SEHNR; CDR2 reads FQNEAQ (reference sequence). The CDR3 sequence is 16 residues long. The V and J ends lost 1 base and 6 bases respectively, with 18 bases between them. CDR3 amino acids: CASSLGHGGVRDGYTF. CDR3 sequence (DNA): TGTGCCAGCAGCTTAGGCCATGGGGGGGTCAGAGATGGCTACACCTTC.

This clone was counted a few times. The chain has TRBV27 and TRBJ1-2; unclear D gene. The germline V gene has CDR1 MNHEY and CDR2 SMNVEV (reference sequence). CDR3 length equals 13 residues. V dropped 5 bases and J dropped 5 bases, with 12 bases sitting between them. CDR3 sequence reads: CASSARGRYGYTF. The CDR3 bases are TGTGCCAGCAGTGCCCGAGGGAGGTATGGCTACACCTTC.

Points on this clone: This sample includes further DNA sequences coding for the same CDR3. This chain uses TRBV28 with TRBJ2-7; D is perhaps TRBD1 (6 bases). V lost 6 bases and J lost 4, with 7 bases in between. This CDR3 comprises 11 residues. CDR1 MDHEN and CDR2 SYDVKM come from the germline V gene. The CDR3 coding sequence is TGTGCCAGCAGCCAGGGGTACGAGCAGTACTTC. Translating it yields CASSQGYEQYF.

The table lists this clone with a few counts. This sample includes further DNA sequences coding for the same CDR3. The CDR3 loop is CSVASGVNQPQHF. DNA of the CDR3: TGCAGCGTTGCATCCGGGGTCAATCAGCCCCAGCATTTT. This sequence joins TRBV29-1 and TRBJ1-5; D call uncertain. Germline V gene data show CDR1 as SQVTM and CDR2 as ANQGSEA. Trimming pared 4 bases from V and 3 bases from J, leaving 10 bases between. The CDR3 has 13 residues.

This clone was recorded only once. The genes are TRBV6-5 and TRBJ1-1, with D possibly matching TRBD1 (5 bases). Germline-derived CDR1 and CDR2 are MNHEY and SVGAGI. This CDR3 has 15 residues. Trimming cost V 7 bases and J 1 base, with 16 bases left between them. The CDR3 sequence is CASTPEGAKNTEAFF. The CDR3 nucleotides read TGTGCCAGCACCCCCGAAGGGGCCAAGAACACTGAAGCTTTCTTT.

The chain joins TRBV15 to TRBJ2-1; 7 nucleotides agree with TRBD1. CDR1 and CDR2 from the germline V gene are LNHNV and YYDKDF (reference sequence). V shed 6 bases, J shed 4 bases, and the junction held 12 bases outside the gene matches. The CDR3 contains 16 residues. The CDR3 reads CATSSRQGVRYNEQFF. The CDR3 nucleotides are TGTGCCACCAGTTCTCGTCAGGGGGTCAGGTACAATGAGCAGTTCTTC. Based on the CDR3 plus reference TRBV15 and TRBJ2-1, the full variable domain is DAMVIQNPRYQVTQFGKPVTLSCSQTLNHNVMYWYQQKSSQAPKLLFHYYDKDFNNEADTPDNFQSRRPNTSFCFLDIRSPGLGDTAMYLCATSSRQGVRYNEQFFGPGTRLTVL.

V usage is TRBV28 and J usage is TRBJ2-1; 11 positions match TRBD2. Per germline, CDR1 MDHEN and CDR2 SYDVKM. The V segment lost 6 bases and the J segment 6 bases; nucleotides outside the gene matches: 10. CDR3 length: 16 residues. CDR3 nucleotides: TGTGCCAGCAGCCAACCCGGACTAGCGGGCTTCAATGAGCAGTTCTTC. This sequence encodes CASSQPGLAGFNEQFF.

The chain recombines TRBV12-3 or TRBV12-4 with TRBJ2-5; 7 nucleotides match TRBD1. The CDR3 covers 13 residues. V gave up 5 bases and J gave up 4 bases; unmatched junction bases: 4. The CDR3 sequence: CASSRDSSETQYF. The CDR3 DNA is TGTGCCAGCAGTCGGGACAGTTCAGAGACCCAGTACTTC.

This clone was counted only a few times. The chain joins TRBV15 to TRBJ2-3; tentatively, D is TRBD2 (5 bases). Germline V gives CDR1 LNHNV, CDR2 YYDKDF (reference sequence). Trimming removed 0 bases at V and 6 bases at J, with 13 bases between. The CDR3 totals 15 residues. In nucleotides, the CDR3 is TGTGCCACCAGCAGAGATCCGGCTAGCTCGGATACGCAGTATTTT. Translating it yields CATSRDPASSDTQYF.

The chain joins TRBV7-2 to TRBJ2-3; D is perhaps TRBD1 (5 bases). Germline V gene sequence: CDR1 SGHTA, CDR2 FQGNSA. The CDR3 has 14 amino acids. V was cut by 3 bases and J by 5 bases, with 12 bases left in between. The CDR3 here is CASSFRMQGDTQYF. DNA for the CDR3: TGTGCCAGCAGCTTCCGTATGCAGGGAGATACGCAGTATTTT.

The chain is built from TRBV5-4 and TRBJ2-7; D is perhaps TRBD1 (6 bases). Trimming took 6 bases from V and 0 from J, leaving 16 bases between them. The germline gives CDR1 SGHNT, CDR2 YYREEE (reference sequence). CDR3 length equals 15 residues. The CDR3 region has the DNA TGTGCCAGCAAGAAAGGACAGACAGACTCCTACGAGCAGTACTTC. It is translated as CASKKGQTDSYEQYF. The full variable domain, its missing parts supplied by reference TRBV5-4 and TRBJ2-7, is ETGVTQSPTHLIKTRGQQVTLRCSSQSGHNTVSWYQQALGQGPQFIFQYYREEENGRGNFPPRFSGLQFPNYSSELNVNALELDDSALYLCASKKGQTDSYEQYFGPGTRLTVT.

The chain combines TRBV6-1 with TRBJ1-2, with TRBD1 identical over 9 bases. The ends lost 2 bases at V and 4 bases at J; junction bases unmatched: 8. Germline CDR1 and CDR2: MNHNS and SASEGT. CDR3 length: 16 amino acids. The DNA of the CDR3 is TGTGCCAGCAGTGAATTCCGGGACAGGGTGAGCTATGGCTACACCTTC. Translation: CASSEFRDRVSYGYTF.

V usage is TRBV14 and J usage is TRBJ1-3; D is perhaps TRBD1 (5 bases). CDR1 is SGHDN, CDR2 FVKESK, per germline. The CDR3 loop spans 13 amino acids. With 8 bases removed from V and 4 bases from J, the gap between germline ends came to 12 bases. CDR3 DNA: TGTGCCAGCCGCTCCGCAGGGGGAAACACCATATATTTT. It translates to CASRSAGGNTIYF.

There are a few counts of this clone. CDR3 coding DNA: TGTGCCAGCAGCTTGGCCGGGATAGGGCCCACTGAAGCTTTCTTT. Protein sequence: CASSLAGIGPTEAFF. V is TRBV5-4 and J is TRBJ1-1; D not certain. The CDR3 sequence is 15 residues long. Trimming pared 0 bases from V and 4 bases from J, leaving 13 bases between. Germline CDR1 reads SGHNT; CDR2 reads YYREEE (reference sequence).

This rearrangement joins TRBV5-8 to TRBJ2-7; D is unclear. Trimming shortened V by 3 bases and J by 2 bases, and 12 bases separated the two germline ends. Germline CDR1 reads SGHTS; CDR2 reads YDEGEE. The CDR3 sequence is 14 residues long. The DNA of the CDR3 is TGTGCCAGCAGCTGGGCCGGCAGAACCTACGAGCAGTACTTC. Its protein is CASSWAGRTYEQYF.

This clone was seen only once. The rearrangement links TRBV4-2 to TRBJ1-3; D unclear. V was clipped by 0 bases and J by 0 bases, with 12 bases between them. The CDR3 totals 17 residues. Germline loops: CDR1 LGHNA, CDR2 YNFKEQ. CDR3 in amino acids: CASSQDGGRYSGNTIYF. CDR3 sequence (DNA): TGTGCCAGCAGCCAAGATGGTGGCAGGTACTCTGGAAACACCATATATTTT.

This chain links TRBV29-1 with TRBJ2-5; 7 bases are a match to TRBD1. There are 15 residues in the CDR3. Germline V gene sequence: CDR1 SQVTM, CDR2 ANQGSEA. V lost 4 bases to trimming and J lost 2 bases; unmatched junction nucleotides: 10. DNA for the CDR3: TGCAGCGTTGGGCCTACAGGGGTCCGACAAGAGACCCAGTACTTC. Translated: CSVGPTGVRQETQYF.

J is TRBJ1-2 and V is TRBV9; 8 nucleotides agree with TRBD1. This CDR3 has 15 residues. The junction had 4 bases not matched to a gene; V was cut back by 0 bases and J by 3 bases. Germline V gene sequence: CDR1 SGDLS, CDR2 YYNGEE. CDR3 DNA sequence: TGTGCCAGCAGCGTAGAAGGACAGGGACACTATGGCTACACCTTC. The encoded protein is CASSVEGQGHYGYTF.

The chain couples TRBV28 to TRBJ1-1; possibly TRBD1 for D (5 bases). Looked up from germline, CDR1 is MDHEN and CDR2 is SYDVKM. This CDR3 comprises 16 residues. V lost 6 bases to trimming and J lost 0 bases, with 17 bases between them. The CDR3: CASSALTEIMNTEAFF. The CDR3 nucleotides are TGTGCCAGCAGCGCCCTGACAGAGATAATGAACACTGAAGCTTTCTTT.

This chain uses TRBV10-3 with TRBJ2-2; weak D call: TRBD1 (6 bases). V lost 2 bases, J lost 7 bases, and 11 bases lay in between. Germline lookup yields CDR1 ENHRY and CDR2 SYGVKD. CDR3 length: 14 residues. The CDR3 here is CAISEGLGGGELFF. CDR3 bases: TGTGCCATCAGTGAGGGTTTAGGGGGCGGGGAGCTGTTTTTT.

This clone was seen only a few times. The chain recombines TRBV6-5 with TRBJ1-1, with D unclear. This CDR3 is 11 amino acids long. Trimming pared 6 bases from V and 5 bases from J, leaving 7 bases between. From germline, CDR1 is MNHEY and CDR2 SVGAGI. CDR3 protein: CASREATEAFF. The CDR3 coding sequence is TGTGCCAGCAGGGAGGCTACTGAAGCTTTCTTT.

This chain joins TRBV9 and TRBJ2-5; TRBD2 is a possible D gene (6 bases). V was shortened by 2 bases and J by 9 bases, with 14 bases between the two germline ends. The CDR3 consists of 13 residues. Looked up from germline, CDR1 is SGDLS and CDR2 is YYNGEE. The CDR3 is CASSVSGGGAQYF. The CDR3, as DNA: TGTGCCAGCAGCGTGTCGGGTGGCGGGGCCCAGTACTTC.

This clone has a single count. This sequence joins TRBV3-1 (or the pseudogene TRBV3-2) and TRBJ2-2; TRBD1 agrees at 7 bases. The CDR3 contains 14 residues. The V gene end was trimmed by 6 bases and the J gene end by 6 bases; junction bases not matched to a gene: 7. Germline V gene data show CDR1 as LGHDT and CDR2 as YNNKEL (reference sequence). The CDR3 sequence: CASSPFQGAGELFF. The CDR3 DNA follows: TGTGCCAGCAGTCCCTTCCAGGGGGCCGGGGAGCTGTTTTTT.

This clone occurred once. The chain joins TRBV4-1 to TRBJ1-4, with a possible D match to TRBD1 (6 bases). The germline CDR1 and CDR2 sequences are MGHRA and YSYEKL. CDR3 length equals 15 residues. Trimming cost V 0 bases and J 5 bases, with 10 bases left between them. In DNA, the CDR3 is TGCGCCAGCAGCCAAGAGGGGGCGATGAATGAAAAACTGTTTTTT. Its protein product is CASSQEGAMNEKLFF.

The sample holds one count of this clone. The chain joins TRBV21-1 to TRBJ2-7; TRBD1, the table's D call, lacks a check against the DNA. TRBV21-1 corresponds to a pseudogene. The CDR3 is 16 residues long. CDR3 nucleotide sequence: TGTGCCAGCAGCCCGCGGGACAGGCTTACACCCTACGAGCAGTACTTC. Its translation is CASSPRDRLTPYEQYF.

The V and J genes are TRBV5-1 and TRBJ1-2, with TRBD1 matching over 7 bases. This CDR3 region has 16 residues. J was trimmed by 0 bases and V by 2 bases; bases with no gene match: 7. The germline CDR1 and CDR2 sequences are SGHRS and YFSETQ. CDR3 in DNA: TGCGCCAGCAGCTTTTTTGGACAGGACTCTAACTATGGCTACACCTTC. Translation gives CASSFFGQDSNYGYTF.

This chain links TRBV13 with TRBJ1-1; no reliable D call. Per germline, CDR1 PRHDT and CDR2 FYEKMQ (reference sequence). Between the trimmed V and J ends, which lost 4 bases and 1 base, there was a span of 13 bases. This CDR3 region has 15 residues. The CDR3 nucleotides read TGTGCCAGCAGCTCAGTCCGGGATTCGAACACTGAAGCTTTCTTT. Protein: CASSSVRDSNTEAFF. Full variable domain (rest looked up from reference TRBV13 and TRBJ1-1): AAGVIQSPRHLIKEKRETATLKCYPIPRHDTVYWYQQGPGQDPQFLISFYEKMQSDKGSIPDRFSAQQFSDYHSELNMSSLELGDSALYFCASSSVRDSNTEAFFGQGTRLTVV.

The rearrangement joins TRBV6-5 to TRBJ1-1; TRBD1 matches 8 bases. V shed 5 bases and J 4 bases; nucleotides not matched to a gene: 6. CDR3 length equals 14 residues. Germline V lookup: CDR1 MNHEY, CDR2 SVGAGI. In DNA form, the CDR3 reads TGTGCCAGCAGTAAACGACAGGGGTCCACTGAAGCTTTCTTT. Translated: CASSKRQGSTEAFF.

This rearrangement joins TRBV28 to TRBJ2-7; 11 nucleotides align to TRBD1. V lost 3 bases and J lost 5; bases outside the gene matches: 6. This CDR3 contains 15 residues. Germline assignment: CDR1 MDHEN and CDR2 SYDVKM. CDR3 nucleotide sequence: TGTGCCAGCAGTTTTCCCGGGACAGGGGGTAACGAGCAGTACTTC. As protein: CASSFPGTGGNEQYF.